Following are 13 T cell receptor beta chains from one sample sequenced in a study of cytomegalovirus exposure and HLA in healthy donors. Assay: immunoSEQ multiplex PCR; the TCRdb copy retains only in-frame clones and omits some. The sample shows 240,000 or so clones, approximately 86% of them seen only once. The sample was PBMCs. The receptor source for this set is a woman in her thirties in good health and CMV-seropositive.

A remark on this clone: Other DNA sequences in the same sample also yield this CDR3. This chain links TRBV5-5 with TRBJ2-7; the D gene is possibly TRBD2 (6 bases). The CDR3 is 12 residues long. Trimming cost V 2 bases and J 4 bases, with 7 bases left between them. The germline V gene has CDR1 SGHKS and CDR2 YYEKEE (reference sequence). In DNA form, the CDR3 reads TGTGCCAGCAGCTTTGGAGGGTACGAGCAGTACTTC. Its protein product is CASSFGGYEQYF.

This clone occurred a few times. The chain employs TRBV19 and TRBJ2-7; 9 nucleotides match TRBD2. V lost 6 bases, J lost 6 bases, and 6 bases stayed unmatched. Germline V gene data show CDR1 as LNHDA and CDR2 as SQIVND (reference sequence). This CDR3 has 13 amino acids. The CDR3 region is CASRSSGSSEQYF. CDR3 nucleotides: TGTGCCAGTAGAAGTAGCGGGAGTAGCGAGCAGTACTTC.

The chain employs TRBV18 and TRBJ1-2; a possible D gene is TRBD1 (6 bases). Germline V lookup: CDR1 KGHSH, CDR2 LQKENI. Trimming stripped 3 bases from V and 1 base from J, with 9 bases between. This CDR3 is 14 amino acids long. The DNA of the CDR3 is TGTGCCAGCTCACCCAAGGACAGTAACTATGGCTACACCTTC. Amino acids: CASSPKDSNYGYTF. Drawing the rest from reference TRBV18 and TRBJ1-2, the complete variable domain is NAGVMQNPRHLVRRRGQEARLRCSPMKGHSHVYWYRQLPEEGLKFMVYLQKENIIDESGMPKERFSAEFPKEGPSILRIQQVVRGDSAAYFCASSPKDSNYGYTFGSGTRLTVV.

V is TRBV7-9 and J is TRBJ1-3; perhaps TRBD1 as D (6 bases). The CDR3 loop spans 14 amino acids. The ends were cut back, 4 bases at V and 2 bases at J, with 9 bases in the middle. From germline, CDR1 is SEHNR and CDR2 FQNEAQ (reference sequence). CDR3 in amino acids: CASSSTGTGNTIYF. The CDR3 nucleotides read TGTGCCAGCAGCTCCACAGGGACTGGAAACACCATATATTTT. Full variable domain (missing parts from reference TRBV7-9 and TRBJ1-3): DTGVSQNPRHKITKRGQNVTFRCDPISEHNRLYWYRQTLGQGPEFLTYFQNEAQLEKSRLLSDRFSAERPKGSFSTLEIQRTEQGDSAMYLCASSSTGTGNTIYFGEGSWLTVV.

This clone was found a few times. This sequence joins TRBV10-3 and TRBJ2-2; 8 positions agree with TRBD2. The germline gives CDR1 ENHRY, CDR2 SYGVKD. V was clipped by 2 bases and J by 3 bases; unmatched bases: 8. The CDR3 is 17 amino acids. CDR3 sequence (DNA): TGTGCCATCAGTGAGCCGGGACTAGGGATATACACCGGGGAGCTGTTTTTT. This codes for CAISEPGLGIYTGELFF.

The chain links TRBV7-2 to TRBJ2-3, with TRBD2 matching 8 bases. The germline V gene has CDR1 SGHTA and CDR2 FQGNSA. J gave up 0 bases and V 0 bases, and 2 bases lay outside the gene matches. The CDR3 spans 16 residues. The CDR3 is CASSLAGTSSTDTQYF. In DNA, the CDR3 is TGTGCCAGCAGCTTAGCGGGGACTAGTAGCACAGATACGCAGTATTTT.

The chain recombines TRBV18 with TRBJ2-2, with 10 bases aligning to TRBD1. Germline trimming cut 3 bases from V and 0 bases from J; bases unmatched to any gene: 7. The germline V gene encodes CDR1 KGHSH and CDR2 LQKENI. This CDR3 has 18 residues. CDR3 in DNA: TGTGCCAGCTCACCCTCGGGACAGGGGCCTTCGAACACCGGGGAGCTGTTTTTT. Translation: CASSPSGQGPSNTGELFF.

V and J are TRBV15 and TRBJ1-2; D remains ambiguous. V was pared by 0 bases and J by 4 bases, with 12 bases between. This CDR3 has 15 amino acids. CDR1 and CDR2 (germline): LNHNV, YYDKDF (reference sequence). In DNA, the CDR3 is TGTGCCACCAGCAGAGATGGGTCGGAGCTCTATGGCTACACCTTC. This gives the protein CATSRDGSELYGYTF.

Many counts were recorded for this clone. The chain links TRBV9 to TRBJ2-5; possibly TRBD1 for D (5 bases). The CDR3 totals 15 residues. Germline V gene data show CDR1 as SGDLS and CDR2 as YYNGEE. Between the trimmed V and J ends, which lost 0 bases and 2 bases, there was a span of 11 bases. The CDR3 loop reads CASSVEGRGQETQYF. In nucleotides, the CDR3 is TGTGCCAGCAGCGTAGAGGGAAGGGGTCAAGAGACCCAGTACTTC. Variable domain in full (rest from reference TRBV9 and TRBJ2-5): DSGVTQTPKHLITATGQRVTLRCSPRSGDLSVYWYQQSLDQGLQFLIQYYNGEERAKGNILERFSAQQFPDLHSELNLSSLELGDSALYFCASSVEGRGQETQYFGPGTRLLVL.

CDR3 amino acids: CASSILTGTGMNTEAFF. The CDR3 region has the DNA TGTGCCAGCAGTATTCTGACAGGGACGGGGATGAACACTGAAGCTTTCTTT. This chain joins TRBV27 and TRBJ1-1; 7 nucleotides line up with TRBD1. CDR1 is MNHEY and CDR2 is SMNVEV in the germline V gene (reference sequence). The V gene end was trimmed by 5 bases and the J gene end by 0 bases; junction bases not matched to a gene: 12. The CDR3 covers 17 residues.

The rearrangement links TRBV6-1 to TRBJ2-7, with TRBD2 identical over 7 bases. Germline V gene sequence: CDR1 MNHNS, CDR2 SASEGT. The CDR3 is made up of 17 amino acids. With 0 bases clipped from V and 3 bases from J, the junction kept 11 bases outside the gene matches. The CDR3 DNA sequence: TGTGCCAGCAGTGAAGCGCTCCTCGGGGGGTTAAGCTACGAGCAGTACTTC. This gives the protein CASSEALLGGLSYEQYF.

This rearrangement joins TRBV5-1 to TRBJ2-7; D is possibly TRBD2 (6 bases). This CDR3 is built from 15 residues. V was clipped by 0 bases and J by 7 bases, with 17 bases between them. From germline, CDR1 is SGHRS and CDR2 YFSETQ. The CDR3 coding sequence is TGCGCCAGCAGCTTGGCGGGGACTTCCCCCCTGGAGCAGTACTTC. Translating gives CASSLAGTSPLEQYF.

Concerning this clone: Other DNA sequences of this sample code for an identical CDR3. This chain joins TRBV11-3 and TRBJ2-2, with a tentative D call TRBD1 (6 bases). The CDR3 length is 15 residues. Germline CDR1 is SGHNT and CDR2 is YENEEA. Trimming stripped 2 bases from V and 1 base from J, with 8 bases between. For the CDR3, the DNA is TGTGCCAGCAGCTTAATCAGGGGGAACACCGGGGAGCTGTTTTTT. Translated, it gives CASSLIRGNTGELFF.